This T cell receptor (beta chain) was profiled in a study of blood T cell repertoires in COVID-19. Background on the study: PBMCs, B-cell-depleted T cells, or T cells were the source of the cDNA or gDNA that made up the material.

Here immunoSEQ multiplex PCR was the method, and the copy in TCRdb shows in-frame clones only, minus some. Of approximately 390,000 clones in the sample, 80% to 90% were seen once. This CDR3 has 16 residues. The germline V gene has CDR1 MGHRA and CDR2 YSYEKL. The ends were cut back, 1 base at V and 4 bases at J, with 11 bases in the middle. The receptor was isolated from a woman aged 55-70 years with COVID-19, enrolled during active disease. Sequenced sample: peripheral blood. The V gene is TRBV4-1, the J gene TRBJ2-6, with D perhaps TRBD1 (6 bases). The CDR3 coding sequence is TGCGCCAGCAGCCAAGGGACAGTCTCCGGGGCCAACGTCCTGACTTTC. Its protein product is CASSQGTVSGANVLTF.